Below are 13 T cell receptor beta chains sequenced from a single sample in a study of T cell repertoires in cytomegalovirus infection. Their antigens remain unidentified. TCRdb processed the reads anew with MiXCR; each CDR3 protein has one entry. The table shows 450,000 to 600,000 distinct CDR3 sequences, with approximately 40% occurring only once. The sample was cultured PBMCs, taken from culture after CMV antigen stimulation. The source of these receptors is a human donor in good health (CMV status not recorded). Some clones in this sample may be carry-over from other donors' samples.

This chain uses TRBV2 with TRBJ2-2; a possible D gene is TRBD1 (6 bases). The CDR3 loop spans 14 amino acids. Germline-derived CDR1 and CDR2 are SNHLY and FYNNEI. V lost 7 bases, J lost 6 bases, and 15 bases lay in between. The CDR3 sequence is CASTRIKGAGELFF. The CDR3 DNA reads TGTGCCAGCACCCGAATAAAGGGGGCCGGGGAGCTGTTTTTT.

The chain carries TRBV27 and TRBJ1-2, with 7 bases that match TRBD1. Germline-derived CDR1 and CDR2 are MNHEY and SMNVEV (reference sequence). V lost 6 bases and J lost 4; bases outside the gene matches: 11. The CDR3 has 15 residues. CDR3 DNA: TGTGCCAGCAGCCTAGGGGGCAGGGAGTCCTATGGCTACACCTTC. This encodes CASSLGGRESYGYTF.

CDR3 nucleotides: TGTGCCAGCAGTTACGGGGACAATGAGCAGTTCTTC. Its protein is CASSYGDNEQFF. This sequence joins TRBV6-2 or TRBV6-3 and TRBJ2-1; D not certain. The CDR3 is 12 amino acids. Germline V gives CDR1 MNHEY, CDR2 SVGEGT. V was trimmed by 2 bases and J by 5 bases, leaving 4 bases between them.

Here the CDR3 reads CASSLGMGALGYNEQFF. The CDR3, as DNA: TGTGCCAGCAGCTTAGGTATGGGGGCGCTGGGATACAATGAGCAGTTCTTC. The chain has TRBV7-9 and TRBJ2-1, with a possible D match to TRBD1 (6 bases). Trimming stripped 1 base from V and 4 bases from J, with 17 bases between. The CDR3 runs to 17 residues. Germline V gene sequence: CDR1 SEHNR, CDR2 FQNEAQ (reference sequence).

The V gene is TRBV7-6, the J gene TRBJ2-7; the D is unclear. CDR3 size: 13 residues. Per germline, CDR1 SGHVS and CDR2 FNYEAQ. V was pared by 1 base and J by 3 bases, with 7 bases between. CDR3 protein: CASSLGSYYEQYF. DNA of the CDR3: TGTGCCAGCAGCTTAGGCAGCTACTACGAGCAGTACTTC.

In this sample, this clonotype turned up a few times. The CDR3 region has the DNA TGTGCCAGCAGTTACGGGGGCCGACCAAACTATGGCTACACCTTC. Its translation is CASSYGGRPNYGYTF. The V call is TRBV6-5, the J call TRBJ1-2, with D perhaps matching TRBD1 (6 bases). The V end lost 2 bases, the J end lost 2 bases, and 12 bases lay between the germline ends. The CDR3 totals 15 residues. Looked up from germline, CDR1 is MNHEY and CDR2 is SVGAGI.

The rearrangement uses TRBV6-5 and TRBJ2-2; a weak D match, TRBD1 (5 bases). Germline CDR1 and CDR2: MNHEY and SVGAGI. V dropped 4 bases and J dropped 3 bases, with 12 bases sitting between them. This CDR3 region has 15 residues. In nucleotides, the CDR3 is TGTGCCAGCAGTTTCGGAATAGGGGACACCGGGGAGCTGTTTTTT. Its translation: CASSFGIGDTGELFF.

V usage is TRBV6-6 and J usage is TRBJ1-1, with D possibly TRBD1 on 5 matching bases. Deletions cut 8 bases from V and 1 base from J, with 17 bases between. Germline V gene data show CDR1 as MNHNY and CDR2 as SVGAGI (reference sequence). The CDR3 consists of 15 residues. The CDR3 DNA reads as TGTGCCAGCGGGGCGGAGGTGGAGTGGAACACTGAAGCTTTCTTT. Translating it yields CASGAEVEWNTEAFF.

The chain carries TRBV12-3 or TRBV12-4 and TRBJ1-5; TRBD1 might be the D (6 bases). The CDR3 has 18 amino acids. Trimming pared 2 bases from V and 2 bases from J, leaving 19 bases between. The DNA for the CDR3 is TGTGCCAGCAGTTTATGGGGAGGGGGTCGTGGGGGCAATCAGCCCCAGCATTTT. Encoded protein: CASSLWGGGRGGNQPQHF.

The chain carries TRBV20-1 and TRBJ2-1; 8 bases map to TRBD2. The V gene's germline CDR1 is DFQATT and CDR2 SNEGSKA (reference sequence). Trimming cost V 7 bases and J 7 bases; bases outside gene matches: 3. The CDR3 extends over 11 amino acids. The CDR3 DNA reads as TGCAGTGTCGGGAGGGATAATGAGCAGTTCTTC. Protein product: CSVGRDNEQFF.

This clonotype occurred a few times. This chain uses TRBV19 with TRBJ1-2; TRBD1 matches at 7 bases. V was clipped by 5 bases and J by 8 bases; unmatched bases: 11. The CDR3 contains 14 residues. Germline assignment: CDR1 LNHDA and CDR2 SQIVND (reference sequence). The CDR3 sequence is CASSSRGYSRGYTF. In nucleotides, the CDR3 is TGTGCCAGTAGTTCCAGGGGGTACAGTCGGGGCTACACCTTC.

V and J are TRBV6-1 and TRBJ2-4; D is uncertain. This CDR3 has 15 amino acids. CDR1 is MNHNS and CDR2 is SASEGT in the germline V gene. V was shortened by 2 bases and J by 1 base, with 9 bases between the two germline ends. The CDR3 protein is CASSEIGRAKNIQYF. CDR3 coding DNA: TGTGCCAGCAGTGAAATAGGCAGGGCCAAAAACATTCAGTACTTC.

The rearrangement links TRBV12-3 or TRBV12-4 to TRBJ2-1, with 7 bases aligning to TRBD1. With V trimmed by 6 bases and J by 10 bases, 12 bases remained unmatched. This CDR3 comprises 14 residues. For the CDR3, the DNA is TGTGCCAGCAGGAGAGGACAGGAGGACACGGAGCAGTTCTTC. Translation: CASRRGQEDTEQFF.